These T cell receptor beta chains were read from a single sample in a study of T cell changes during pregnancy in multiple sclerosis. Assay used: immunoSEQ multiplex PCR; TCRdb lists only in-frame clones, some missing. This sample carries tens of thousands of clones, 92% of them seen once, and the ten largest clones take around 0.49%. Material: CD4+ T cells from peripheral blood mononuclear cells, obtained in the third trimester of pregnancy. The receptors derive from a female donor with multiple sclerosis, enrolled in a pregnancy study. Each CDR3 is given with its conserved first and last residue. The D gene is left open where the match is weak. A row's size may be missing; if present it is once, few, many or a size class.

NA	once	TRBJ1-5	TRBV30	TGTGCCTGGAGTGACAAAAGGGGGGGTCAGCCCCAGCATTTT	CAWSDKRGGQPQHF
TRBD2	NA	TRBJ2-7	TRBV25-1	TGTGCCAGCAGTGAGTCCTCCGGGACTAGATACGAGCAGTACTTC	CASSESSGTRYEQYF
NA	NA	TRBJ2-3	TRBV11-2	TGTGCCAGCAGACTTAGCGGATCAGATACGCAGTATTTT	CASRLSGSDTQYF
TRBD1	NA	TRBJ2-1	TRBV9	TGTGCCAGCAGCGTTATCGGGACAGAGCATTACAATGAGCAGTTCTTC	CASSVIGTEHYNEQFF
NA	NA	TRBJ2-1	TRBV5-4	TGTGCCAGCAGCTTGGATCCGGAGCCGAGCTCCTACAATGAGCAGTTCTTC	CASSLDPEPSSYNEQFF
TRBD1	NA	TRBJ1-2	TRBV6-6	TGTGCCAGCAGTTTTATTACAGGGGATATTAACTATGGCTACACCTTC	CASSFITGDINYGYTF
NA	NA	TRBJ1-1	TRBV11-2	TGTGCCAGCAGCTTAGATACATTGGGGCACCTTCTTGACGCTGAAGCTTTCTTT	CASSLDTLGHLLDAEAFF
NA	NA	TRBJ1-4	TRBV19	TGTGCCACCAGGGGTTTAGCAACTAATGAAAAACTGTTTTTT	CATRGLATNEKLFF
NA	once	TRBJ1-2	TRBV11-2	TGTGCCAGCAGCCTCACATATCTTGGGGGCAACTATGGCTACACCTTC	CASSLTYLGGNYGYTF
TRBD1	NA	TRBJ2-7	TRBV27	TGTGCCAGCAGTCAGGGGGCAAACGAGCAGTACTTC	CASSQGANEQYF